The following is a T cell receptor (beta chain) sequence with its context. The antigen this receptor binds is unknown. A much larger clone sits a single nucleotide away, making a read error possible. These data originate in a study of T cells in Graves' hyperthyroidism and ophthalmopathy (dated by TCRdb to between 2019 and 2020). Concerning the study at large: Peripheral blood samples were taken at initial diagnosis, before any treatment was given. To identify distinguishing TCR V-J signatures, a discovery cohort of 100 or so patients was used, comprising 40 to 45 with Graves' ophthalmopathy and around 60 with stable Graves' hyperthyroidism. An independent validation cohort of 18 to 20 hyperthyroidism patients and some 15 patients who later progressed to ophthalmopathy tested prospective prediction of ophthalmopathy. The roughly 94 discovery patients were randomly split 7:3 into training and test sets. In more than 5 Graves' hyperthyroidism patients, the study also compared T-cell repertoires from thyroid tissue with T-cell repertoires from blood. After blood sampling, hyperthyroidism patients were treated with methimazole at a starting dose of 30 mg daily, and ophthalmopathy patients were treated with high-dose intravenous methylprednisolone. The paper describes TCR Vbeta CDR3 sequencing of fewer than 150 peripheral blood samples, made up of around 41 ophthalmopathy patients, 70 to 75 hyperthyroidism patients and 17 progressor patients. Summary of the overall study and its limitations: Most expanded thyroid clonotypes (frequency above 0.001) were also detected in blood, suggesting blood repertoires may reflect thyroid immune responses. No statistical method was used to set the sample size in advance, and investigators knew the group allocation. Ophthalmopathy was separated from stable hyperthyroidism by a 13 V-J signature model, with around 90% sensitivity and 81% to 82% specificity obtained in cross-validation and 80%/75% obtained in testing. In validation, the model predicted progression to ophthalmopathy a median of approximately 6.3 months before onset, with approximately 71% sensitivity and 72.22% specificity.

The TCR beta CDR3 regions were amplified from the RNA transcripts. The TCR CDR3 was subjected to a first round of RT-PCR using the HTBI primer set and the Qiagen OneStep RT-PCR kit. Libraries were constructed in a second round of multiplex PCR, after which size selection and purification were performed. The libraries were sequenced on an Illumina HiSeq2000 using paired-end 100 bp reads. The study's processing was this. Raw data were processed with SOAPnuke, discarding reads with adapters, uncalled bases, mean Phred below 15, or no exact constant-primer or identifier match. High-quality paired reads were merged using COPE v1.2.5, and each unique nucleotide sequence was defined as a clonotype. MiTCR v1.1 was used to align clonotypes to the IMGT TRBV, TRBD and TRBJ reference segments. Only V-J combinations with frequency above 0.0001, covering 99.2% of repertoires, were analysed. A TCS score was defined as the ratio between F50 (clonal expansion) and ExV (chaos), using BLOSUM62-based TCRdist between CDR3 peptides within each V-J. Welch's t-statistics and random forest reduced 500 to 550 V-J features to 10 to 15, which were used in a naive Bayes classifier (R e1071). The similarity between thyroid and blood repertoires was quantified using the Morisita-Horn index. The public sequencing data were trimmed at Q25 with fastp and processed into clonotypes with MiXCR by TCRdb, which kept only in-frame beta chains. Every distinct CDR3 protein forms one entry, paired with its most common genes and DNA. It is TCRdb's table, rather than the study itself, that gives the V and J calls and clone size. This sample has 750,000 to 900,000 distinct CDR3 sequences in its table, and 35% to 45% of those were observed once. Approximately 8.7% of the sample belongs to the ten largest clones.

From its cysteine to its phenylalanine, the CDR3 spans 14 amino acids. The only DNA kept is the CDR3, 42 bases in frame from the first base. CDR1 and CDR2 (SNHLY, FYNNEI) derive from the germline V gene. V is clipped by 8 bases and J by 3 bases, and the sequence between their germline boundaries is 16 bases long. Graves' hyperthyroidism was defined as stable when no progression to ophthalmopathy occurred over 18 months of follow-up. The hyperthyroidism patients were between 18 and 65 years old and newly diagnosed, with a disease duration of less than 2 months. Exclusion was applied to patients with uncontrolled infections, other autoimmune diseases, pregnancy or lactation. Diagnoses relied on clinical symptoms, serum thyroxine and TRAb, thyroid ultrasound and orbital computed tomography. PBMCs were separated from approximately 10 ml of fresh peripheral blood using Ficoll-Paque density gradient centrifugation. Trizol reagent was used to extract total RNA, and RNA quality was then checked on an Agilent 2100 Bioanalyzer.

The sample taken for sequencing was blood. Recombination joined TRBV2 with TRBJ1-2; there is no confident call for the D gene. The sequence was collected from a man in his late teens or twenties with Graves' hyperthyroidism. The sequence in DNA is TGTGCCAGCGGACCCAAAGCGGGCGACTATGGCTACACCTTC. This sequence encodes CASGPKAGDYGYTF.